This passage covers 15 T cell receptor beta chains from one sample sequenced in a study of sequential checkpoint blockade in melanoma. Only in-frame clones appear in the TCRdb table, and some are missing; sequencing was by immunoSEQ multiplex PCR. The table lists around 34,000 clones, less than 85% of them singletons, with approximately 18% in the top ten. The sample's treatment: randomized to nivolumab then ipilimumab (arm A) or the reverse (arm B). Sequenced material: CD8+ T cells sorted from blood (inferred from file names), taken from a patient given nivolumab and ipilimumab in sequence. The receptors here all came from a human donor with melanoma.

This clone occurred once. The chain uses TRBV27 and TRBJ2-7; D ambiguous. Germline V gives CDR1 MNHEY, CDR2 SMNVEV (reference sequence). This CDR3 region has 13 residues. V lost 4 bases and J 2 bases, leaving 9 bases between the germline ends. In nucleotides, the CDR3 is TGTGCCAGCAGTTACCTACCCCCCTACGAGCAGTACTTC. Translated, it gives CASSYLPPYEQYF.

The chain recombines TRBV16 with TRBJ2-1; D may be TRBD2 (6 bases). V shed 4 bases and J shed 4 bases, with 11 bases lying between them. The germline V gene encodes CDR1 KGHSY and CDR2 FQNENV. This CDR3 comprises 14 residues. The CDR3, as DNA: TGTGCCAGCAGCCCACCGGGGGTTTACAATGAGCAGTTCTTC. This sequence encodes CASSPPGVYNEQFF. The whole variable domain, remainder taken from reference TRBV16 and TRBJ2-1, is GEEVAQTPKHLVRGEGQKAKLYCAPIKGHSYVFWYQQVLKNEFKFLISFQNENVFDETGMPKERFSAKCLPNSPCSLEIQATKLEDSAVYFCASSPPGVYNEQFFGPGTRLTVL.

The CDR3 DNA is TGTGCCAGCATCTCCAGGACAGGGAGCACTGAAGCTTTCTTT. Amino acid sequence: CASISRTGSTEAFF. The J gene is TRBJ1-1, the V gene TRBV6-1; 8 bases map to TRBD1. After removal of 7 bases from V and 4 bases from J, the junction contained 8 bases not matched to a gene. Germline V gene lookup returns CDR1 MNHNS and CDR2 SASEGT. This CDR3 comprises 14 residues.

The chain employs TRBV7-2 and TRBJ1-1; weak D call: TRBD1 (5 bases). CDR1 and CDR2 (germline): SGHTA, FQGNSA. The CDR3 is 18 amino acids. Trimming took off 4 bases at V and 0 bases at J, with 21 bases between the two ends. The CDR3, as DNA: TGTGCCAGCAGCTCCTCCGGGACCGGGGAGGGGTTGAACACTGAAGCTTTCTTT. Protein: CASSSSGTGEGLNTEAFF.

The chain employs TRBV27 and TRBJ1-1; D is undetermined. Germline loops: CDR1 MNHEY, CDR2 SMNVEV (reference sequence). This CDR3 is 12 amino acids long. Trimming took off 5 bases at V and 11 bases at J, with 15 bases between the two ends. As DNA, the CDR3 is TGTGCCAGCAGTAACACACCGGGTTGGGCTTTCTTT. This encodes CASSNTPGWAFF.

The count of this clone is one. The chain recombines TRBV4-3 with TRBJ2-2; 7 positions agree with TRBD1. CDR3 length: 17 amino acids. Germline V lookup: CDR1 LGHNA, CDR2 YSLEER. After removal of 3 bases from V and 2 bases from J, the junction contained 9 bases not matched to a gene. CDR3 region: CASSQGSDRANTGELFF. In DNA form, the CDR3 reads TGCGCCAGCAGCCAGGGATCTGACAGGGCAAACACCGGGGAGCTGTTTTTT.

This clone has more than one count but fewer than ten. The chain couples TRBV10-3 to TRBJ2-7; 7 nucleotides align to TRBD1. The V segment lost 10 bases and the J segment 6 bases; nucleotides outside the gene matches: 12. The germline V gene encodes CDR1 ENHRY and CDR2 SYGVKD. The CDR3 is made up of 13 amino acids. The CDR3 DNA sequence: TGTGCCAGCGAAGACAGGGATCGAGGCGAGCAGTACTTC. Amino acids: CASEDRDRGEQYF.

This chain connects TRBV30 to TRBJ1-1; D perhaps matches TRBD1 (5 bases). CDR1 is GTSNPN, CDR2 SVGIG, per germline (reference sequence). The CDR3 loop spans 13 amino acids. V was cut by 3 bases and J by 2 bases, with 10 bases left in between. The CDR3 loop is CAWSIQVNTEAFF. DNA of the CDR3: TGTGCCTGGAGCATACAGGTTAACACTGAAGCTTTCTTT.

This clone was observed a few times. The J gene is TRBJ2-7, the V gene TRBV7-9; perhaps TRBD2 as D (5 bases). V was trimmed by 4 bases and J by 1 base, leaving 20 bases between them. The CDR3 runs 17 residues. Per germline, CDR1 SEHNR and CDR2 FQNEAQ (reference sequence). CDR3 coding DNA: TGTGCCAGCAGCTCTCGGCGGGTTCCGCCTTATTCCTACGAGCAGTACTTC. Residues: CASSSRRVPPYSYEQYF.

J is TRBJ2-1 and V is TRBV29-1, with D possibly matching TRBD1 (6 bases). The ends were cut back, 7 bases at V and 6 bases at J, with 19 bases in the middle. This CDR3 comprises 14 residues. The germline CDR1 and CDR2 sequences are SQVTM and ANQGSEA. The DNA of the CDR3 is TGCAGCGCCGCGGACAGTAAGGGGACCAATGAGCAGTTCTTC. The encoded protein is CSAADSKGTNEQFF.

The J gene is TRBJ2-1, the V gene TRBV7-9; perhaps TRBD2 as D (5 bases). The germline gives CDR1 SEHNR, CDR2 FQNEAQ (reference sequence). Trimming removed 0 bases at V and 6 bases at J, with 12 bases between. The CDR3 is made up of 15 amino acids. CDR3 loop: CASSLAPGSPNEQFF. In DNA form, the CDR3 reads TGTGCCAGCAGCTTAGCTCCGGGATCCCCCAATGAGCAGTTCTTC.

This chain joins TRBV27 and TRBJ2-2; 7 bases map to TRBD1. This CDR3 is built from 14 residues. V was clipped by 3 bases and J by 4 bases; unmatched bases: 2. CDR1 MNHEY and CDR2 SMNVEV come from the germline V gene (reference sequence). The CDR3 reads CASSFGTVTGELFF. CDR3 coding DNA: TGTGCCAGCAGTTTCGGGACAGTCACCGGGGAGCTGTTTTTT.

The chain has TRBV27 and TRBJ2-5; TRBD1 matches 7 bases. The closer fit of TRBJ2-7 to the DNA end suggests the J call may be wrong. CDR1 is MNHEY and CDR2 is SMNVEV in the germline V gene (reference sequence). This CDR3 has 16 amino acids. The chain's CDR3 is CASTESPGQPMDEQYF. The CDR3 region has the DNA TGTGCCAGCACCGAATCCCCGGGACAGCCGATGGACGAGCAGTACTTC.

The V gene is TRBV5-6, the J gene TRBJ2-7, with TRBD2 matching 10 bases. J lost 2 bases, V lost 4 bases, and 12 bases had no gene match. Germline CDR1 reads SGHDT; CDR2 reads YYEEEE. The CDR3 totals 17 residues. Here the CDR3 DNA reads TGTGCCAGCAGCCCCCTCGGAGCGGGAGGGCCCCCCTACGAGCAGTACTTC. Its protein product is CASSPLGAGGPPYEQYF.

The V and J genes are TRBV7-6 and TRBJ2-7; no clear D gene. CDR1 SGHVS and CDR2 FNYEAQ come from the germline V gene. Trimming took off 1 base at V and 3 bases at J, with 19 bases between the two ends. The length of the CDR3 is 17 residues. The CDR3 loop reads CASSLGEMRGSHYEQYF. CDR3 nucleotides: TGTGCCAGCAGCTTAGGTGAGATGAGAGGCTCGCACTACGAGCAGTACTTC. The variable domain in full, completed from reference TRBV7-6 and TRBJ2-7, reads GAGVSQSPRYKVTKRGQDVALRCDPISGHVSLYWYRQALGQGPEFLTYFNYEAQQDKSGLPNDRFSAERPEGSISTLTIQRTEQRDSAMYRCASSLGEMRGSHYEQYFGPGTRLTVT.